This T cell receptor beta chain was sequenced in a study of control samples from healthy donors and cancer patients. Some clones are missing from TCRdb's copy, which holds only in-frame ones; the method was immunoSEQ multiplex PCR. The data contain roughly 80,000 clones, about 88% of them singletons. CDR1 and CDR2 (germline): LGHDT, YNNKEL (reference sequence). The V and J ends lost 1 base and 2 bases respectively, with 9 bases between them. CDR3 length: 14 residues. Sample: blood. V usage is TRBV3-1 (or the pseudogene TRBV3-2) and J usage is TRBJ2-7; D remains ambiguous. This TCR came from a woman aged 45 to 65 in good health. The chain's CDR3 is CASSQAEPAYEQYF. In nucleotides, the CDR3 is TGTGCCAGCAGCCAAGCAGAGCCAGCCTACGAGCAGTACTTC.